This entry is about one TCR beta chain. The sample comes from a study of blood T cell repertoires in COVID-19. Study as a whole: The samples span acute and convalescent COVID-19 from the United States, Italy and Spain. Nucleic acid was either cDNA or gDNA, and it came from T cells, B-cell-depleted T cells, or PBMCs.

Trimming at V came to 6 bases and at J to 4 bases, leaving 2 bases not matched to a gene. The CDR3 runs 14 residues. Germline V gene lookup returns CDR1 ENHRY and CDR2 SYGVKD. TCRdb's copy holds only in-frame clones and misses some; the assay was immunoSEQ multiplex PCR. The data hold 300,000 or so clones, with around four fifths observed a single time. The receptor's source is a woman between 45 and 65 years old with acute or convalescent COVID-19. What was sequenced was peripheral blood. The chain combines TRBV10-3 with TRBJ1-5, with 11 bases identical to TRBD1. The CDR3 bases are TGTGCCATCAGCGGGACAGGGGGTAATCAGCCCCAGCATTTT. Protein sequence: CAISGTGGNQPQHF.